This is a list of T cell receptor beta chains from one sample in a study of T cells in Graves' hyperthyroidism and ophthalmopathy. TCRdb reprocessed the multiplex PCR reads with MiXCR, giving one entry per CDR3 protein. This sample has roughly 840,000 distinct CDR3 sequences, with over 35% found just once. The source material was blood. All receptors come from a man aged 18 to 29 with Graves' hyperthyroidism. Both conserved end residues are part of each CDR3.

v_gene	j_gene	CDR3aa
TRBV20-1	TRBJ1-2	CSARPTDNYGYTF
TRBV29-1	TRBJ2-5	CSVEADGTSLLAQYF
TRBV7-8	TRBJ1-2	CASSLPGIRYGYTF
TRBV7-9	TRBJ1-1	CASSHSSETEAFF
TRBV20-1	TRBJ2-2	CSASRAGVTGELFF
TRBV11-2	TRBJ1-1	CASSQIPMNTEAFF
TRBV15	TRBJ2-7	CATSRVVGGTYEQYF
TRBV12-5	TRBJ1-1	CASGLSLRLNTEAFF
TRBV5-1	TRBJ2-7	CASSLDSEYEQYF
TRBV7-9	TRBJ1-1	CASRNTGNTEAFF